A selection of T cell receptor beta chains follows, all from one sample in a study of T cell changes during pregnancy in multiple sclerosis. TCRdb's table, derived via immunoSEQ multiplex PCR, lists solely in-frame clones and lacks some. The sample contains more than 65,000 clones, 90% to 95% of which appear only once. Sequencing used peripheral blood, obtained in the second trimester of pregnancy. These receptors all stem from a female donor with multiple sclerosis, enrolled in a pregnancy study. Each CDR3 is given with its conserved first and last residue. A D gene is named only where the DNA matches it firmly. Clone size appears in some rows only: once, few, many, or a class for an expanded clone.

cdr3_aa cdr3_nt j_call d_call v_call clone_size
CASSAGTSGNYEQYF TGTGCCAGCAGTGCAGGGACTAGCGGGAACTACGAGCAGTACTTC TRBJ2-7 TRBD2 TRBV6-1 -
CASSRPDSHSYEQYF TGTGCCAGCAGCCGGCCGGACTCACACTCCTACGAGCAGTACTTC TRBJ2-7 - TRBV5-6 -
CASSFPIPGSSEKLFF TGTGCCAGCAGTTTCCCCATCCCTGGGAGTAGTGAAAAACTGTTTTTT TRBJ1-4 - TRBV28 -
CASSPGLLEGDTQYF TGCGCCAGCAGCCCTGGTCTCCTCGAGGGAGATACGCAGTATTTT TRBJ2-3 - TRBV5-1 once
CASSWTGLGEQFF TGTGCCAGCAGTTGGACGGGACTGGGGGAGCAGTTCTTC TRBJ2-1 - TRBV27 -
CASSKKCFVREGYEQYF TGTGCCAGCAGCAAAAAGTGTTTTGTCAGGGAGGGCTACGAGCAGTACTTC TRBJ2-7 - TRBV21-1 -
CASSLVPVGTEAFF TGTGCCAGCAGCTTAGTCCCGGTTGGCACTGAAGCTTTCTTT TRBJ1-1 - TRBV7-2 once
CASSQGEGGPHQETQYF TGTGCCAGCAGCCAAGGGGAGGGGGGACCGCACCAAGAGACCCAGTACTTC TRBJ2-5 - TRBV4-2 -
CASTPPGNDEQFF TGTGCCAGCACCCCCCCAGGGAACGATGAGCAGTTCTTC TRBJ2-1 - TRBV2 -
CSVEAGVGDTDTQYF TGCAGCGTTGAAGCAGGGGTTGGAGACACAGATACGCAGTATTTT TRBJ2-3 - TRBV29-1 -
CAWAKPGTGLLNTQYF TGTGCCTGGGCTAAACCCGGGACAGGCCTTTTAAATACGCAGTATTTT TRBJ2-3 TRBD1 TRBV30 -
CSVATGITYEQYF TGCAGCGTTGCTACAGGGATAACCTACGAGCAGTACTTC TRBJ2-7 - TRBV29-1 -